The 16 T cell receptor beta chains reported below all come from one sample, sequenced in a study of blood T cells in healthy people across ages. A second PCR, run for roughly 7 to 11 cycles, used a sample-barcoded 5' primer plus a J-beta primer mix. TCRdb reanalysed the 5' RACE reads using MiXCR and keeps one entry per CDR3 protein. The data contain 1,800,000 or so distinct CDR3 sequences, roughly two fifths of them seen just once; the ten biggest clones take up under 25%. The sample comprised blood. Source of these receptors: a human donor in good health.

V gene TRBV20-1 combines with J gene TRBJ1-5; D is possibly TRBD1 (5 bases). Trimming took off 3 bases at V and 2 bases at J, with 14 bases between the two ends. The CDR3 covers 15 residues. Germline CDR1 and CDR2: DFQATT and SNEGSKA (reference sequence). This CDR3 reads CSASNPREGNQPQHF. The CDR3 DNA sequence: TGCAGTGCTAGTAATCCCAGGGAAGGCAATCAGCCCCAGCATTTT.

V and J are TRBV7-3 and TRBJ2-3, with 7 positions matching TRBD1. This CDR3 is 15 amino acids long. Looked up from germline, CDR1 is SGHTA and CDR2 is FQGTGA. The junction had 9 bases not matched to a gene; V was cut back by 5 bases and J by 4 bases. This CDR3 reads CASSPGGGSADTQYF. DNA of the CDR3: TGTGCCAGCAGCCCAGGGGGTGGGTCGGCAGATACGCAGTATTTT.

The CDR3 sequence: CASSLLSADSNQPQHF. DNA of the CDR3: TGTGCCAGCAGTTTATTGAGCGCGGATAGCAATCAGCCCCAGCATTTT. V usage is TRBV27 and J usage is TRBJ1-5, with D unclear. Germline CDR1 MNHEY, CDR2 SMNVEV (reference sequence). The CDR3 has 16 residues. V was shortened by 1 base and J by 0 bases, with 10 bases between the two germline ends.

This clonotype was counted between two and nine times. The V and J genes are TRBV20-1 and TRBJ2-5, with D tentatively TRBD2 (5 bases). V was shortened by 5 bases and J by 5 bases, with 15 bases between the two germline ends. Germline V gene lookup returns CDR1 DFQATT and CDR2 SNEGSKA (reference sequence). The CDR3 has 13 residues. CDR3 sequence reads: CSAAPAVGETQYF. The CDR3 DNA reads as TGCAGTGCTGCCCCAGCGGTCGGGGAGACCCAGTACTTC.

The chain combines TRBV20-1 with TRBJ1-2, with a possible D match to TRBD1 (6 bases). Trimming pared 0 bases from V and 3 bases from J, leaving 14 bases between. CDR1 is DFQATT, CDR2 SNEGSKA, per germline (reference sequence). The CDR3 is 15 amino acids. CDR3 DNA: TGCAGTGCTAGAGATTGGGGGGGGGCGGACTATGGCTACACCTTC. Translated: CSARDWGGADYGYTF.

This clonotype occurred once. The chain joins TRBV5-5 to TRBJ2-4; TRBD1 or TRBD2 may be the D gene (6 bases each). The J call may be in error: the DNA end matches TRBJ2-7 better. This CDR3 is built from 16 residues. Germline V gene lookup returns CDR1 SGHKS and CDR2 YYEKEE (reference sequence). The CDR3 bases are TGTGCCAGCAGCTTGTTTTCGGGGGCTTATTCCTACGAGCAGTACTTC. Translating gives CASSLFSGAYSYEQYF.

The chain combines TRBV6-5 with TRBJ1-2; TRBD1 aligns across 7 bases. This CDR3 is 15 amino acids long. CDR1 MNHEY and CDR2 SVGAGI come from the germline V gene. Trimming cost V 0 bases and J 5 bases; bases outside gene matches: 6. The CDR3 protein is CASSYSIQGRYGYTF. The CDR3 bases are TGTGCCAGCAGTTACTCGATACAGGGGAGATATGGCTACACCTTC.

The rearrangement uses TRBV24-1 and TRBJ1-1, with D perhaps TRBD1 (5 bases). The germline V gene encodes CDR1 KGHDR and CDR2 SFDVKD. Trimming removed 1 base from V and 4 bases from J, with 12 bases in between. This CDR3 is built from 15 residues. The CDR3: CATSDFRTWGTEAFF. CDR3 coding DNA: TGTGCCACCAGTGATTTCCGGACATGGGGCACTGAAGCTTTCTTT.

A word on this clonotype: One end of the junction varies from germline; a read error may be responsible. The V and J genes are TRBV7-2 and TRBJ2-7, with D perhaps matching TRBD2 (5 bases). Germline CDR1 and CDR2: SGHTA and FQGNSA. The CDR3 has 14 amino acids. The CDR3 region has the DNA TGTGCCAGCAACTTAAGACGGGATATCTACGAGCAGTACTTC. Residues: CASNLRRDIYEQYF. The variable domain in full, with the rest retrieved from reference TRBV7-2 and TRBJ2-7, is GAGVSQSPSNKVTEKGKDVELRCDPISGHTALYWYRQSLGQGLEFLIYFQGNSAPDKSGLPSDRFSAERTGGSVSTLTIQRTQQEDSAVYLCASNLRRDIYEQYFGPGTRLTVT.

In DNA, the CDR3 is TGCAGCGTTGAGGTTATGGGGGCCCACTCCTACAATGAGCAGTTCTTC. Protein: CSVEVMGAHSYNEQFF. The chain joins TRBV29-1 to TRBJ2-1; perhaps TRBD1 as D (6 bases). Trimming took 3 bases from V and 0 from J, leaving 15 bases between them. Per germline, CDR1 SQVTM and CDR2 ANQGSEA. The CDR3 totals 16 residues.

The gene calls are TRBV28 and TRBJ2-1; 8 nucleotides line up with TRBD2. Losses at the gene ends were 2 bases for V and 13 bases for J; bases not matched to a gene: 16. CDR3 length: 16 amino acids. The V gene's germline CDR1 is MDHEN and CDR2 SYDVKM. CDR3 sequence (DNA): TGTGCCAGCAGTTTAAATCGGCGGGGGGCGGAAGAGACCCAGTTCTTC. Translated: CASSLNRRGAEETQFF.

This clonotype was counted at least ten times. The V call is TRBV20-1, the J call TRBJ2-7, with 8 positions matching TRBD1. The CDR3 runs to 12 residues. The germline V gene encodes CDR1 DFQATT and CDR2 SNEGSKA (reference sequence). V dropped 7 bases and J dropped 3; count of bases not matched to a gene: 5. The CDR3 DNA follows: TGCAGTGGAAGACAGGGGTACTACGAGCAGTACTTC. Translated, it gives CSGRQGYYEQYF.

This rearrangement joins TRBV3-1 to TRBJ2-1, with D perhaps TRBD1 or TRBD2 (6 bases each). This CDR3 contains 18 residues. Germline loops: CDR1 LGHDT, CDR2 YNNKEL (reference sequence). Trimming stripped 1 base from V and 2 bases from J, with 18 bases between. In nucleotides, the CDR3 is TGTGCCAGCAGCCAAGGGTCCTGGGGGGCCTCGACCTACAATGAGCAGTTCTTC. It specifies CASSQGSWGASTYNEQFF.

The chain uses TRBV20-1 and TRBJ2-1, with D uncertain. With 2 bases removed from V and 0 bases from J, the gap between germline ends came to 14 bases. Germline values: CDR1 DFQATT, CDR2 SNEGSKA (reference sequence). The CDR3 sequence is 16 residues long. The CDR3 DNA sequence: TGCAGTGCTAGAATATTTACGGAGAGCTCCTACAATGAGCAGTTCTTC. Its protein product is CSARIFTESSYNEQFF.

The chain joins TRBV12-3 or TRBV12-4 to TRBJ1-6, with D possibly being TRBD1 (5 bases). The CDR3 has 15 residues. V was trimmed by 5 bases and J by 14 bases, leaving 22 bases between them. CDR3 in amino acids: CASSSGTVNNSTLHF. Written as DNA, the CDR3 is TGTGCCAGCAGTAGCGGGACGGTCAATAATTCGACCCTCCACTTT.

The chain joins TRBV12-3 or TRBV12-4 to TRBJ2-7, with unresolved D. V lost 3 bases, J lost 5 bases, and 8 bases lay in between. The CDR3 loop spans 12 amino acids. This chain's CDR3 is CASSLTWNEQYF. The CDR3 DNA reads TGTGCCAGCAGTTTGACGTGGAACGAGCAGTACTTC.